This TCR beta chain emerged from a study of T-cell reconstitution after alpha-beta-depleted transplantation in children. Researchers prepared the TCRbeta library using unique molecular identifiers, the study reports. TCRdb analysed the PCR reads with MiXCR anew, one entry per CDR3 protein. The sample contains roughly 120,000 distinct CDR3 sequences, around 10% of which appear only once. Trimming took 8 bases from V and 5 from J, leaving 8 bases between them. CDR1 and CDR2 from the germline V gene are GTSNPN and SVGIG (reference sequence). This CDR3 is 10 amino acids long. This clonotype was observed once.

This chain uses TRBV30 with TRBJ2-3; a weak D match, TRBD1 (6 bases). The source was PBMCs from the stem cell graft donor, collected from the stem cell graft. The receptor was derived from a human donor who donated a stem cell graft to a child with acute lymphoblastic leukemia. The CDR3 loop is CAGGGDTQYF. The CDR3 bases are TGTGCCGGGGGCGGAGATACGCAGTATTTT.